The table lists the clone carrying this T cell receptor beta chain with many counts. A process of 5'RACE template switching, which added a universal primer site and UMIs, was used to make TCR cDNA. TCRdb used MiXCR to reprocess the 5' RACE reads, holding one entry per CDR3 protein. The sample includes around 11,000 distinct CDR3 sequences, less than 6% of them seen just once. The ends lost 4 bases at V and 4 bases at J; junction bases unmatched: 13. The CDR3 extends over 17 amino acids. Germline CDR1 SGDLS, CDR2 YYNGEE. This entry comes from a study of T cells after yellow fever vaccination. Findings of the study overall: Primary-vaccination clones mostly resurfaced post-booster (more than 95% CD4, roughly 87% CD8).

The receptor was derived from a man in his late teens or twenties who received the YFV17D yellow fever vaccine. Sequenced here: PBMCs, either bulk or a sorted T-cell subset (CD4+, CD8+, memory, or dextramer-sorted; not recorded which), sampled roughly 15 days after the first yellow fever vaccination. The rearrangement links TRBV9 to TRBJ2-1; 8 nucleotides line up with TRBD2. The CDR3 DNA reads TGTGCCAGCAGCCCTGGGGCGGCTAGCGGGTCTTACAATGAGCAGTTCTTC. Its protein is CASSPGAASGSYNEQFF.